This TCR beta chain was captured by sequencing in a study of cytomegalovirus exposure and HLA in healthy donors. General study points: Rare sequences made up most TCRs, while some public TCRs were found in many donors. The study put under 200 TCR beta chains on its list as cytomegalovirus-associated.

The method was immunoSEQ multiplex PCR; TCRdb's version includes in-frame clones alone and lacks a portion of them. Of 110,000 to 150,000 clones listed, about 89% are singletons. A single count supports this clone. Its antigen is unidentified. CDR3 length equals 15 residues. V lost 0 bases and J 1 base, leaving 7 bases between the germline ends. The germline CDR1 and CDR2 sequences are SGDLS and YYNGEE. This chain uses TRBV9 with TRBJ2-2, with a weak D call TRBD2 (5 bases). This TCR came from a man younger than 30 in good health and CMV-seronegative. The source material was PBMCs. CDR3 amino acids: CASSVVAMNTGELFF. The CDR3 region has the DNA TGTGCCAGCAGCGTAGTAGCGATGAACACCGGGGAGCTGTTTTTT.